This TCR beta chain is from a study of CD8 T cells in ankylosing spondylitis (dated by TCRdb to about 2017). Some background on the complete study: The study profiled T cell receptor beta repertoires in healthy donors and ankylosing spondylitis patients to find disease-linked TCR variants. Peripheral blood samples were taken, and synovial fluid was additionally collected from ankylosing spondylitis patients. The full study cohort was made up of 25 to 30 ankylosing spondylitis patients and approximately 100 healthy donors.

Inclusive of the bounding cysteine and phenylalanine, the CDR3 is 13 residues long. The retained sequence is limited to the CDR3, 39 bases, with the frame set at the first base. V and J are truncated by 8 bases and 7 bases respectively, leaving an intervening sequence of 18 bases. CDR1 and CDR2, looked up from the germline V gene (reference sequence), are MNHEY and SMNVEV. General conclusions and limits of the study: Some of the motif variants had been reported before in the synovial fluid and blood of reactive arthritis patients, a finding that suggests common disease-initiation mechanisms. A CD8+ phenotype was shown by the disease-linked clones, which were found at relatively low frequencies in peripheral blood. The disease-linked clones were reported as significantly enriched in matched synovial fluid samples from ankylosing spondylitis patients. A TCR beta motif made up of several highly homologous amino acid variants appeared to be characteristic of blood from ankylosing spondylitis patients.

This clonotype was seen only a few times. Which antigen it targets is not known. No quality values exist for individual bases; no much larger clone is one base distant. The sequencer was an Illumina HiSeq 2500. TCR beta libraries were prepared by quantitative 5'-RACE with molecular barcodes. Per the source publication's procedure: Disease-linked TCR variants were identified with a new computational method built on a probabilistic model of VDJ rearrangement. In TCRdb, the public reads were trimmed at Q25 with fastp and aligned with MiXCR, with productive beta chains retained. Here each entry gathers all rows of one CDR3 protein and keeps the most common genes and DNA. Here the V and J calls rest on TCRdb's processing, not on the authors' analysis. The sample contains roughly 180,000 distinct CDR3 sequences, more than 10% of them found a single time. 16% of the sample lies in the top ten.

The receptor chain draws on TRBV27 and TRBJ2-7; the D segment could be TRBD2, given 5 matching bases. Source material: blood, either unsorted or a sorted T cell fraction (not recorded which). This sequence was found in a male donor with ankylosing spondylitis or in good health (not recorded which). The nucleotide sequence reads TGTGCCAGCGGCCCAACCGGGGTTGGAGAGCAGTACTTC. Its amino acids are CASGPTGVGEQYF.